Sequencing of this T cell receptor (beta chain) was carried out in a study of T cells in localized non-small cell lung cancer. Profiling relied on immunoSEQ multiplex PCR, and the TCRdb table lists in-frame clones only, not all of them. The sample shows almost 35,000 clones, just over 90% of them seen only once. Regarding the study as a whole: Those with higher blood T cell density had longer overall survival. Adjacent uninvolved lung tissue had the highest T cell clonality, exceeding tumor.

Worth noting for this clone: Its specificity is unknown.

Deletions cut 1 base from V and 4 bases from J, with 10 bases between. Per germline, CDR1 SEHNR and CDR2 FQNEAQ (reference sequence). The CDR3 runs 14 residues. The receptor was derived from a female donor of 60 years or more with stage I lung adenocarcinoma. The chain recombines TRBV7-9 with TRBJ1-1, with D hard to call. Specimen: peripheral blood, collected before any cancer treatment. CDR3: CASSLVESVTEAFF. As DNA, the CDR3 is TGTGCCAGCAGCTTAGTGGAGTCCGTCACTGAAGCTTTCTTT.